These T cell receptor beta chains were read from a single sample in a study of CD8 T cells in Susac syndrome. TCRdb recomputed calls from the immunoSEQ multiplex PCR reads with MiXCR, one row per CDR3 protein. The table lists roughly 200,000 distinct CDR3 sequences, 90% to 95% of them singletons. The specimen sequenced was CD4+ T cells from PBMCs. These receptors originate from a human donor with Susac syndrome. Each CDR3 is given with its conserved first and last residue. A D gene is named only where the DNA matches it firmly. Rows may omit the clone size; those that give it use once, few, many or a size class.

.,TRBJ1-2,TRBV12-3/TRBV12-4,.,CASSSNSYGYTF,TGTGCCAGCAGTTCCAACAGCTATGGCTACACCTTC
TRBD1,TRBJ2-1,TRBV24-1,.,CATSDPRDRVDEQFF,TGTGCCACCAGTGATCCCCGGGACAGGGTGGATGAGCAGTTCTTC
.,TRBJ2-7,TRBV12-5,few,CASGLASYEQYF,TGTGCTAGTGGTTTGGCTTCCTACGAGCAGTACTTC
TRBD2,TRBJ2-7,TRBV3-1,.,CASSSRRRGGTYEQYF,TGTGCCAGCAGCTCTCGGAGGCGGGGGGGAACCTACGAGCAGTACTTC
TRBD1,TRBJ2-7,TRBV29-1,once,CSATDRGGEQYF,TGCAGCGCCACGGACAGGGGCGGCGAGCAGTACTTC
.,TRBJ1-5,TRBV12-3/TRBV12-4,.,CASSFGVYNQPQHF,TGTGCCAGCAGTTTTGGGGTGTACAATCAGCCCCAGCATTTT
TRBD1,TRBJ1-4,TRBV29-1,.,CSAQGAEEKLFF,TGCAGCGCCCAGGGGGCGGAGGAAAAACTGTTTTTT
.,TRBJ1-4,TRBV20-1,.,CSAYKATNEKLFF,TGCAGTGCGTACAAAGCAACTAATGAAAAACTGTTTTTT
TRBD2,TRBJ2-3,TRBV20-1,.,CSARPSGGDAQYF,TGCAGTGCTAGACCAAGCGGGGGGGATGCGCAGTATTTT
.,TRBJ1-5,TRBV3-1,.,CASSPGRKNQPQHF,TGTGCCAGCAGCCCAGGACGGAAAAATCAGCCCCAGCATTTT
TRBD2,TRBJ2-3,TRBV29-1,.,CSALPTSGGGTDTQYF,TGCAGCGCCCTCCCGACTAGCGGGGGGGGCACAGATACGCAGTATTTT
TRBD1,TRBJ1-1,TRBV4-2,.,CASSYRDSQTEAFF,TGTGCCAGCAGCTACCGGGACAGTCAAACTGAAGCTTTCTTT
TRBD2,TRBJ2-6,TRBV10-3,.,CAISRGLAGDSGANVLTF,TGTGCCATCAGTAGGGGACTAGCGGGGGACTCTGGGGCCAACGTCCTGACTTTC
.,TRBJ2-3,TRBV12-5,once,CASGLGGDTQYF,TGTGCTAGTGGTCTGGGAGGAGATACGCAGTATTTT
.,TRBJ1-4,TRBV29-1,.,CSVEAGGSATNEKLFF,TGCAGCGTTGAGGCAGGAGGGTCGGCGACTAATGAAAAACTGTTTTTT
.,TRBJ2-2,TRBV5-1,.,CASSLTPDTGELFF,TGCGCCAGCAGCTTAACTCCGGACACCGGGGAGCTGTTTTTT
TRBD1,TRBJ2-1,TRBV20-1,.,CSALGQGTMSYNEQFF,TGCAGTGCCCTCGGACAGGGCACGATGTCATACAATGAGCAGTTCTTC
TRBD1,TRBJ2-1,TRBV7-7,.,CASSPTRTGKNEQFF,TGTGCCAGCAGCCCCACCCGGACAGGGAAGAATGAGCAGTTCTTC
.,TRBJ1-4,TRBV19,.,CASTPRSTASNEKLFF,TGTGCCAGTACCCCGAGAAGTACCGCCAGTAATGAAAAACTGTTTTTT
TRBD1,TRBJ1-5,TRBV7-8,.,CASSFGTGLGQPQHF,TGTGCCAGCAGCTTCGGGACAGGGTTAGGTCAGCCCCAGCATTTT
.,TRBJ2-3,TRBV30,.,CAWSGYLVGDTQYF,TGTGCCTGGAGTGGGTATTTGGTAGGTGATACGCAGTATTTT
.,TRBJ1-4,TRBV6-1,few,CASSEAEKLFF,TGTGCCAGCAGTGAGGCAGAAAAACTGTTTTTT
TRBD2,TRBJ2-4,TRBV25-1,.,CASSEPLAGGTTENIQYF,TGTGCCAGCAGTGAACCGTTAGCGGGGGGCACTACCGAAAACATTCAGTACTTC
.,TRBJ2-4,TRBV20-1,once,CSARVHLAKNIQYF,TGCAGTGCTAGAGTTCATCTAGCCAAAAACATTCAGTACTTC
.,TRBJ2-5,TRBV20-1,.,CSATSGQSQETQYF,TGCAGTGCTACCTCGGGACAAAGCCAAGAGACCCAGTACTTC
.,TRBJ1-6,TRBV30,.,CAWSEVTGTSPLHF,TGTGCCTGGAGTGAAGTCACAGGAACTTCACCCCTCCACTTT
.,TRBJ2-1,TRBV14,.,CASSPGSNNEQFF,TGTGCCAGCAGCCCCGGGTCTAACAATGAGCAGTTCTTC
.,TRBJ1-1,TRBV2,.,CASSVGHAEYTEAFF,TGTGCCAGCAGTGTGGGACATGCGGAATACACTGAAGCTTTCTTT
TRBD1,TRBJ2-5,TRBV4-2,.,CASSQGPLDRNQETQYF,TGTGCCAGCAGCCAAGGTCCCTTGGACAGGAACCAAGAGACCCAGTACTTC
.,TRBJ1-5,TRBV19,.,CASSIPHDRLNQPQHF,TGTGCCAGTAGTATCCCCCACGACAGGCTAAATCAGCCCCAGCATTTT
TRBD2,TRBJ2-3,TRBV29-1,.,CSVDGLAGLGDTQYF,TGCAGCGTTGACGGCCTAGCGGGGCTGGGGGATACGCAGTATTTT
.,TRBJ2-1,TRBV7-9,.,CASSLESPGGKTNEQFF,TGTGCCAGCAGCTTAGAGAGTCCGGGTGGAAAAACGAATGAGCAGTTCTTC
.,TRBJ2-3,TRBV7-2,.,CASTRRTDTQYF,TGTGCCAGCACCCGTCGCACAGATACGCAGTATTTT
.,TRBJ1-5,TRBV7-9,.,CASSAKGQPQHF,TGTGCCAGCAGCGCCAAGGGTCAGCCCCAGCATTTT
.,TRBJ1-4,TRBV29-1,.,CSAARGAENEKLFF,TGCAGCGCCGCAAGGGGGGCCGAGAATGAAAAACTGTTTTTT
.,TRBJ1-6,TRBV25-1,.,CASSTTLGISPLHF,TGTGCCAGCAGTACGACCCTAGGAATTTCACCCCTCCACTTT
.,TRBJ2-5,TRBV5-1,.,CASSTLGRGQETQYF,TGCGCCAGCAGCACCCTCGGCCGAGGCCAAGAGACCCAGTACTTC
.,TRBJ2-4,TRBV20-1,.,CSASRRQGRAKNIQYF,TGCAGTGCTAGTAGGCGCCAAGGCCGGGCCAAAAACATTCAGTACTTC
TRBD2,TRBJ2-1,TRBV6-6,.,CASTGAGEDEQFF,TGTGCCAGCACCGGAGCGGGGGAGGATGAGCAGTTCTTC
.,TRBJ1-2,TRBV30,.,CAWSVVNSNYGYTF,TGTGCCTGGAGTGTAGTGAACAGTAACTATGGCTACACCTTC
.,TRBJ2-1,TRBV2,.,CASSEGVPSYNEQFF,TGTGCCAGCAGTGAAGGCGTTCCCTCCTACAATGAGCAGTTCTTC
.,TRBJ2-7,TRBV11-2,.,CASSFQTDDYEQYF,TGTGCCAGCAGCTTTCAGACAGACGACTACGAGCAGTACTTC
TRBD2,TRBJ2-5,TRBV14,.,CASSPWTSGGEETQYF,TGTGCCAGCAGCCCCTGGACTAGCGGGGGGGAAGAGACCCAGTACTTC
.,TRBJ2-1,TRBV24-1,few,CATSEGYNEQFF,TGTGCCACCAGTGAGGGCTACAATGAGCAGTTCTTC
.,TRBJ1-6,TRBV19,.,CASARVGNSPLHF,TGTGCCAGTGCCCGTGTGGGGAATTCACCCCTCCACTTT
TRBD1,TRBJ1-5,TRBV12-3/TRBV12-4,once,CASSRDRGSYQPQHF,TGTGCCAGCAGTAGGGACAGGGGGAGCTATCAGCCCCAGCATTTT
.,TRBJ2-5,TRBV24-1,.,CATSDLPTDQETQYF,TGTGCCACCAGTGATTTGCCCACTGACCAAGAGACCCAGTACTTC
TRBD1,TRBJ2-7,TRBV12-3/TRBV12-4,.,CASSLERTGTYEQYF,TGTGCCAGCAGTTTAGAGCGGACAGGGACCTACGAGCAGTACTTC
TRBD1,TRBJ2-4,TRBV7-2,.,CASSAQGASDIQYF,TGTGCCAGCAGCGCACAGGGGGCGTCGGACATTCAGTACTTC
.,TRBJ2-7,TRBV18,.,CASSPSVPTYEQYF,TGTGCCAGCTCACCGTCGGTCCCTACCTACGAGCAGTACTTC
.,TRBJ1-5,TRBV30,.,CAWGGNNQPQHF,TGTGCCTGGGGGGGTAACAATCAGCCCCAGCATTTT
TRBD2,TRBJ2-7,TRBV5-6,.,CASSLEIAGSYEQYF,TGTGCCAGCAGCTTGGAAATAGCGGGCTCCTACGAGCAGTACTTC
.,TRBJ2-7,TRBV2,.,CASSENRNDEQYF,TGTGCCAGCAGTGAAAACAGGAACGACGAGCAGTACTTC
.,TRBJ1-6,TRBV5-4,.,CASSLGYRDKNSPLHF,TGTGCCAGCAGCTTAGGGTACAGGGACAAGAATTCACCCCTCCACTTT
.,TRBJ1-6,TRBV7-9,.,CASSFGPDSPLHF,TGTGCCAGCAGCTTTGGCCCAGATTCACCCCTCCACTTT
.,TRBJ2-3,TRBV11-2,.,CASSLRGAATDTQYF,TGTGCCAGCAGCTTAAGGGGCGCTGCCACAGATACGCAGTATTTT